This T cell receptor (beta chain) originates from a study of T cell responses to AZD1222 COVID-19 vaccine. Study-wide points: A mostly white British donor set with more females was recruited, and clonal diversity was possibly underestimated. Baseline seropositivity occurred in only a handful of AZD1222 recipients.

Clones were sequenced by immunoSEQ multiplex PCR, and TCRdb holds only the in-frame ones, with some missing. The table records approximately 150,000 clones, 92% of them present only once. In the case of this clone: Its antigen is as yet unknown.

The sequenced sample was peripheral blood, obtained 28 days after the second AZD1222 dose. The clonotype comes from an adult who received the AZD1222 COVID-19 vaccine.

The CDR3 DNA reads as TGTGCCAGCAGTTACTCGCCAGGGTTCCGAGAGACCCAGTACTTC. Protein sequence: CASSYSPGFRETQYF. The V and J genes are TRBV6-5 and TRBJ2-5, with D perhaps matching TRBD1 (5 bases). This CDR3 contains 15 residues. Germline values: CDR1 MNHEY, CDR2 SVGAGI. The V and J ends lost 0 bases and 4 bases respectively, with 12 bases between them.